Listed here are 7 T cell receptor beta chains from one sample, sequenced in a study of control samples from healthy donors and cancer patients. Profiling relied on immunoSEQ multiplex PCR, and the TCRdb table lists in-frame clones only, not all of them. The table shows some 130,000 clones, with 85% to 95% occurring only once. The source material was blood. Receptors were obtained from a man between 18 and 29 years old in good health.

The genes are TRBV4-1 and TRBJ1-2; 10 positions agree with TRBD1. CDR3 size: 16 residues. Germline loops: CDR1 MGHRA, CDR2 YSYEKL. The J segment lost 7 bases and the V segment lost 1 base, leaving 9 bases of the junction unmatched. The CDR3 DNA reads as TGCGCCAGCAGCCAAGGACAGGGGGCAAAACACTCTGGCTACACCTTC. Its translation is CASSQGQGAKHSGYTF.

This rearrangement joins TRBV7-6 to TRBJ2-7, with D possibly matching TRBD1 (5 bases). CDR3 size: 13 residues. The germline CDR1 and CDR2 sequences are SGHVS and FNYEAQ. The germline V and J ends were trimmed by 5 bases and 3 bases, with 11 bases remaining between them. CDR3 residues: CASSGSQGYEQYF. The CDR3 DNA reads TGTGCCAGCAGCGGGTCCCAGGGCTACGAGCAGTACTTC.

This clone was seen a single time. J is TRBJ1-1 and V is TRBV5-5, with D unresolved. The CDR3 length is 12 residues. Germline V CDR1 and CDR2: SGHKS, YYEKEE (reference sequence). The ends were cut back, 3 bases at V and 2 bases at J, with 5 bases in the middle. CDR3 nucleotides: TGTGCCAGCAGCTCCTATAACACTGAAGCTTTCTTT. Protein sequence: CASSSYNTEAFF.

The V call is TRBV15, the J call TRBJ1-2; D gene unclear. CDR1 and CDR2 (germline): LNHNV, YYDKDF (reference sequence). Trimming cost V 5 bases and J 6 bases, with 13 bases left between them. This CDR3 spans 13 amino acids. DNA of the CDR3: TGTGCCACCAGCGGAACAACGGGCAATGGCTACACCTTC. It yields the protein CATSGTTGNGYTF.

The chain couples TRBV27 to TRBJ2-5, with TRBD1 identical over 7 bases. CDR1 and CDR2 (germline): MNHEY, SMNVEV (reference sequence). This CDR3 has 15 residues. Trimming at V came to 5 bases and at J to 1 base, leaving 7 bases not matched to a gene. The CDR3 bases are TGTGCCAGCAGTGGGGTGAGGGGGCCCCAAGAGACCCAGTACTTC. It translates to CASSGVRGPQETQYF.

The J gene is TRBJ2-1, the V gene TRBV6-5; possibly TRBD2 for D (6 bases). CDR3 length: 12 residues. Looked up from germline, CDR1 is MNHEY and CDR2 is SVGAGI. Trimming took 5 bases from V and 8 from J, leaving 10 bases between them. CDR3 sequence (DNA): TGTGCCAGCAGTCCCTGGGGGGATGAGCAGTTCTTC. Its protein is CASSPWGDEQFF.

The chain carries TRBV6-5 and TRBJ2-1, with 10 bases aligning to TRBD2. The CDR3 loop spans 15 amino acids. Germline V CDR1 and CDR2: MNHEY, SVGAGI. V lost 6 bases to trimming and J lost 8 bases; unmatched junction nucleotides: 10. In DNA, the CDR3 is TGTGCCAGCAGGCCCACCGGGACTAGCGTGCATGAGCAGTTCTTC. Protein: CASRPTGTSVHEQFF.